The clone carrying this T cell receptor beta chain was detected only a few times. These data originate in a study of regulatory T cells in long-lasting Graves disease. This CDR3 is built from 13 residues. Germline CDR1 MNHNS, CDR2 SASEGT. The ends were cut back, 7 bases at V and 5 bases at J, with 11 bases in the middle. Building of the TCR beta libraries involved iRepertoire HTBI primers and Arm-PCR of CDR3 regions. MiXCR, run by TCRdb on the multiplex PCR reads, gives a single entry per CDR3 protein. The repertoire holds 600,000 to 850,000 distinct CDR3 sequences, with about 30% as singletons. Time point indicated: persistent/refractory GD, antithyroid drugs over 5 years with positive TRAb. PBMCs provided the RNA from which the TCR library was made.

The sample was peripheral blood mononuclear cells (PBMCs), taken when the disease was refractory, from a patient treated with antithyroid drugs. The chain has TRBV6-1 and TRBJ1-4, with D unclear. The sequence was collected from a female donor with Graves disease. The CDR3 DNA reads TGTGCCAGCACCATGGACGGAAATGAAAAACTGTTTTTT. It encodes CASTMDGNEKLFF.